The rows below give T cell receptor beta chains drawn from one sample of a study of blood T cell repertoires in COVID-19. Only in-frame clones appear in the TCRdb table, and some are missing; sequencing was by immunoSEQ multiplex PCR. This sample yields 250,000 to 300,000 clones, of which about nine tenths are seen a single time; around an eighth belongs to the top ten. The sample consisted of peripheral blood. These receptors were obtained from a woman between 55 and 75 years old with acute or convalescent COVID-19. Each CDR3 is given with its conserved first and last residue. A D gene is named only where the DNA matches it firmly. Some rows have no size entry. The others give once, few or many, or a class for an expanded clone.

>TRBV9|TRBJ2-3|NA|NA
CASSATGHATDTQYF
TGTGCCAGCAGCGCCACAGGGCACGCCACAGATACGCAGTATTTT
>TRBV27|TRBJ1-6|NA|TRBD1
CASSLSRTGGYGSPLHF
TGTGCCAGCAGTTTATCTCGGACAGGGGGCTATGGTTCACCCCTCCACTTT
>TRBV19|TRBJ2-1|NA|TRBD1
CASRAPGQGNNEQFF
TGTGCCAGTAGAGCTCCGGGACAGGGGAACAATGAGCAGTTCTTC
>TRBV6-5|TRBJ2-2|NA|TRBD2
CASIRLAGGTGELFF
TGTGCCAGCATTCGACTAGCGGGGGGCACCGGGGAGCTGTTTTTT
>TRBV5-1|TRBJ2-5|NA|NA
CASSLALGGRETQYF
TGCGCCAGCAGCTTGGCCTTGGGAGGTCGAGAGACCCAGTACTTC
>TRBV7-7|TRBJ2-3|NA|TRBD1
CASSLRQGGTDTQYF
TGTGCCAGCAGCTTACGACAGGGGGGGACAGATACGCAGTATTTT
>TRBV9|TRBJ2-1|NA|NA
CASSAKRGSVSDEQFF
TGTGCCAGCAGCGCCAAGAGGGGGTCAGTATCGGATGAGCAGTTCTTC
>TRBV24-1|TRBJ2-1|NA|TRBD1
CATSDPQGSSYNEQFF
TGTGCCACCAGTGATCCACAGGGGAGCTCCTACAATGAGCAGTTCTTC
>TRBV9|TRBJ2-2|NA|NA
CASSDTTRGELFF
TGTGCCAGCAGTGATACGACCAGGGGGGAGCTGTTTTTT
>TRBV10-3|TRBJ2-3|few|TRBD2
CAISVAGGSTDTQYF
TGTGCCATCAGTGTTGCGGGGGGCAGCACAGATACGCAGTATTTT
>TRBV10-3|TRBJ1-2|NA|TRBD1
CAISGGDRENYGYTF
TGTGCCATCAGTGGCGGGGACAGGGAGAACTATGGCTACACCTTC
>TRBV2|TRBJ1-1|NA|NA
CASSADMNTEAFF
TGTGCCAGCAGTGCGGACATGAACACTGAAGCTTTCTTT
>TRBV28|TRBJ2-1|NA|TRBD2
CASSTPPGRGRDEQFF
TGTGCCAGCAGTACGCCCCCGGGACGGGGGAGGGATGAGCAGTTCTTC
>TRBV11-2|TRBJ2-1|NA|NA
CASSAGRGRGRYNEQFF
TGTGCCAGCAGCGCCGGCAGGGGTAGGGGCCGTTACAATGAGCAGTTCTTC
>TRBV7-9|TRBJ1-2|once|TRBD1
CASSLSVQGAYGYTF
TGTGCCAGCAGCTTATCTGTGCAGGGGGCCTATGGCTACACCTTC
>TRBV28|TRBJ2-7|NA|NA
CATMDRASSYEQYF
TGTGCCACCATGGACAGAGCGAGCTCCTACGAGCAGTACTTC
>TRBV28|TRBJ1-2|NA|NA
CASRGLDYGYTF
TGTGCCAGCAGGGGCTTGGATTATGGCTACACCTTC
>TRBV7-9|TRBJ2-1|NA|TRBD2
CASSTGLAGVYNEQFF
TGTGCCAGCAGCACTGGACTAGCGGGAGTCTACAATGAGCAGTTCTTC
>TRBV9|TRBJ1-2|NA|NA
CASSARREVGYGYTF
TGTGCCAGCAGCGCAAGACGGGAGGTAGGCTATGGCTACACCTTC
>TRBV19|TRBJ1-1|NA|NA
CASSRRGENTEAFF
TGTGCCAGCTCCCGGCGGGGCGAGAACACTGAAGCTTTCTTT
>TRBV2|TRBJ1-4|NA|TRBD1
CASSEAPGRGELFF
TGTGCCAGCAGTGAAGCCCCCGGCAGGGGGGAACTGTTTTTT
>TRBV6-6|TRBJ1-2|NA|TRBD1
CASSQTQGALDGYTF
TGTGCCAGCAGCCAAACACAGGGGGCTCTCGATGGCTACACCTTC
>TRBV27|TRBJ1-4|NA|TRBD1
CASTRKGTGAYNEKLFF
TGTGCCAGTACCCGCAAAGGGACAGGGGCGTATAATGAAAAACTGTTTTTT
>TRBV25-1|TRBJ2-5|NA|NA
CASSEWGGGGETQYF
TGTGCCAGCAGTGAATGGGGGGGCGGTGGAGAGACCCAGTACTTC
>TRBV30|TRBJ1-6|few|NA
CAWSVSRGRVSPLHF
TGTGCCTGGAGTGTATCCCGGGGTCGGGTTTCACCCCTCCACTTT
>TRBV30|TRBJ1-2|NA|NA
CVCGQETNYGYTF
TGTGTCTGCGGCCAGGAAACTAACTATGGCTACACCTTC
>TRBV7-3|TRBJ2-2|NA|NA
CASSLHGGTNTGELFF
TGTGCCAGCAGCTTACACGGCGGAACGAACACCGGGGAGCTGTTTTTT
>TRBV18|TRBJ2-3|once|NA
CASSPLANTDTQYF
TGTGCCAGCTCACCCCTAGCGAACACAGATACGCAGTATTTT
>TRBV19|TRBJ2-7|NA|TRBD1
CASSPRVRGPYEQYF
TGTGCCAGTAGTCCTCGCGTTAGGGGGCCCTACGAGCAGTACTTC
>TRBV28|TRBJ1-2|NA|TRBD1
CASGRQGAFYGYTF
TGTGCCAGCGGACGACAGGGGGCTTTCTATGGCTACACCTTC
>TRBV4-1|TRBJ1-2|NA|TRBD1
CASSQDSGQGIISVLGYTF
TGCGCCAGCAGCCAAGACTCGGGACAGGGGATTATTTCGGTCTTAGGCTACACCTTC
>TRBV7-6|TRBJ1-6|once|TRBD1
CASSRGTGENGSPLHF
TGTGCCAGCAGCAGAGGGACAGGGGAGAATGGTTCACCCCTCCACTTT